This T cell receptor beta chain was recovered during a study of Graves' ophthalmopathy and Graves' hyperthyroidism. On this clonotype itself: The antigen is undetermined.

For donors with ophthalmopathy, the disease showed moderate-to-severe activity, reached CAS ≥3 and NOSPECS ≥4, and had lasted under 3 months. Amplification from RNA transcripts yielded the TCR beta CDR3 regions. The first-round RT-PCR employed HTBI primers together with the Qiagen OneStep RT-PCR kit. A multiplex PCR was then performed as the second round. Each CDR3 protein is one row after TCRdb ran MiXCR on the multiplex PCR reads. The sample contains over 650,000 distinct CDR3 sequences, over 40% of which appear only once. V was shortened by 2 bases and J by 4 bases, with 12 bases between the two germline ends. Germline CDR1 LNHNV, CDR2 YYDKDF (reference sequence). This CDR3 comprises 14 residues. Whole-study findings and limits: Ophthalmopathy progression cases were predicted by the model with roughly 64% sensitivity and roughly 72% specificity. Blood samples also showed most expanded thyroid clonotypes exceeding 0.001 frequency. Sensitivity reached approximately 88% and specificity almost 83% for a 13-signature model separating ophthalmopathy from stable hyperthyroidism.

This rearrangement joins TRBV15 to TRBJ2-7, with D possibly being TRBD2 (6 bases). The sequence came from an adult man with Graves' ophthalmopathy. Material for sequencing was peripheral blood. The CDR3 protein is CATSRLGGAYEQYF. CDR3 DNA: TGTGCCACCAGCAGACTCGGGGGAGCGTACGAGCAGTACTTC.